These T cell receptor beta chains were read from a single sample in a study of cytomegalovirus exposure and HLA in healthy donors. Clones were sequenced by immunoSEQ multiplex PCR, and TCRdb holds only the in-frame ones, with some missing. The table shows about 58,000 clones, with 90% occurring only once. Sequenced material: PBMCs. The origin of the receptors is a young man in good health and CMV-seronegative. The CDR3 runs from the conserved cysteine through the conserved F or W. D genes are given only for firm matches. Part of the rows lack a size; the others show once, few, many or a class for expanded clones.

v_gene	abundance	len	j_gene	d_gene	CDR3nt	CDR3aa
TRBV28	NA	14	TRBJ2-5	NA	TGTGCCAGCAGTCCCCGTGGGAGGATAGAGACCCAGTACTTC	CASSPRGRIETQYF
TRBV19	NA	15	TRBJ2-1	TRBD2	TGTGCCAGTAGTATTCCGCGGGAGGGCCGCAATGAGCAGTTCTTC	CASSIPREGRNEQFF
TRBV5-1	few	14	TRBJ2-7	TRBD2	TGCGCCAGCAGCTTGGGAGCGGGAGCAGGCGAGCAGTACTTC	CASSLGAGAGEQYF
TRBV21-1	NA	16	TRBJ2-2	NA	TGTGCCAGCAACAGGACTAGCGGGTATAACACCGGGGAGCTGTTTTTT	CASNRTSGYNTGELFF
TRBV5-4	NA	14	TRBJ2-2	TRBD2	TGTGCCAGCAGCCCGAGCGGGAGAGTCGGGGAGCTGTTTTTT	CASSPSGRVGELFF
TRBV2	NA	13	TRBJ2-7	TRBD2	TGTGCCAGCAGTCCCGGGACTACCTACGAGCAGTACTTC	CASSPGTTYEQYF
TRBV5-1	NA	13	TRBJ1-1	NA	TGCGCCAGCAGCCTACAGAAGAACACTGAAGCTTTCTTT	CASSLQKNTEAFF
TRBV6-5	NA	13	TRBJ1-4	NA	TGTGCCAGCGCCGGCAACCCAGGGGAAAAACTGTTTTTT	CASAGNPGEKLFF
TRBV7-3	NA	13	TRBJ2-2	NA	TGTGCCAGCAGCCCCGGGGGCACCGGGGAGCTGTTTTTT	CASSPGGTGELFF
TRBV28	NA	18	TRBJ2-6	TRBD1	TGTGCCAGCAGGCGAGTCCCGGGACAGGGGACCGGGGCCAACGTCCTGACTTTC	CASRRVPGQGTGANVLTF
TRBV5-1	NA	18	TRBJ2-6	NA	TGCGCCAGCAGCTTAGGTGGAGGGGCCGGCACTGGGGCCAACGTCCTGACTTTC	CASSLGGGAGTGANVLTF
TRBV7-9	NA	14	TRBJ2-3	NA	TGTGCCAGCAGCTTAGACAGTCTCACAGATACGCAGTATTTT	CASSLDSLTDTQYF
TRBV6-5	NA	15	TRBJ2-7	TRBD2	TGTGCCAGCAGTCGGACTAGCGGGACCCCCTACGAGCAGTACTTC	CASSRTSGTPYEQYF
TRBV7-9	NA	16	TRBJ2-3	TRBD1	TGTGCCAGCAGCTTAGGGCGGGACAGGGCGACAGATACGCAGTATTTT	CASSLGRDRATDTQYF
TRBV18	NA	14	TRBJ1-4	NA	TGTGCCAGCTCACTGTCCCCCCGGGGGGAAAAACTGTTTTTT	CASSLSPRGEKLFF
TRBV7-2	NA	16	TRBJ2-7	TRBD1	TGTGCCAGCAGCTTAGGTACCGGGACAGAAGCCTACGAGCAGTACTTC	CASSLGTGTEAYEQYF
TRBV11-1	NA	17	TRBJ2-3	NA	TGTGCCAGCAGCTTTTTATCGGGATTTACTAGCACAGATACGCAGTATTTT	CASSFLSGFTSTDTQYF
TRBV28	few	15	TRBJ2-1	NA	TGTGCCAGCAGGTCCGGGAGTCCGACCTACAATGAGCAGTTCTTC	CASRSGSPTYNEQFF
TRBV5-6	NA	14	TRBJ2-3	TRBD1	TGTGCCAGCAGCTACAGGGGGACCACAGATACGCAGTATTTT	CASSYRGTTDTQYF
TRBV5-1	NA	16	TRBJ2-2	NA	TGCGCCAGCAGCCTTACAGGGTTGCCTTACACCGGGGAGCTGTTTTTT	CASSLTGLPYTGELFF
TRBV18	once	15	TRBJ2-7	TRBD1	TGTGCCAGCTCGCAAGGACAGGGCCGAGCCTACGAGCAGTACTTC	CASSQGQGRAYEQYF
TRBV9	once	14	TRBJ2-3	NA	TGTGCCAGCAGCGTTGTTTCCTCCACAGATACGCAGTATTTT	CASSVVSSTDTQYF
TRBV28	NA	15	TRBJ2-2	TRBD2	TGTGCCAGCAGTTTACCTAGCGGGACAACCGGGGAGCTGTTTTTT	CASSLPSGTTGELFF
TRBV27	few	14	TRBJ2-7	NA	TGTGCCAGCAGTTTATCTAGCGCTCCCTACGAGCAGTACTTC	CASSLSSAPYEQYF
TRBV6-6	NA	16	TRBJ2-6	TRBD1	TGTGCCAGCAGGCCGACAGGGAGCTCTGGGGCCAACGTCCTGACTTTC	CASRPTGSSGANVLTF
TRBV6-1	NA	13	TRBJ2-7	TRBD1	TGTGCCATCAACCAGGGGGACGCTGGCGAGCAGTACTTC	CAINQGDAGEQYF
TRBV4-1	NA	16	TRBJ2-3	NA	TGCGCCAGCAGCCAATTCACGGGAGAGGGTACAGATACGCAGTATTTT	CASSQFTGEGTDTQYF
TRBV4-1	once	19	TRBJ2-2	TRBD2	TGCGCCAGCAGCCAGGAAACCCGGACTAGCGGGGCGAACACCGGGGAGCTGTTTTTT	CASSQETRTSGANTGELFF
TRBV7-3	NA	16	TRBJ2-1	TRBD2	TGTGCCAGCAGCGCCCTTCTAGCGGGAGCGTACAATGAGCAGTTCTTC	CASSALLAGAYNEQFF
TRBV12-5	NA	15	TRBJ1-5	TRBD1	TGTGCTAGTGCGGGGACAGGGGGGTCGGGTCAGCCCCAGCATTTT	CASAGTGGSGQPQHF
TRBV30	few	16	TRBJ2-1	TRBD2	TGTGCCTGGAGTGTACTCTTGACGGGGAGGGTGCGGGAGCAGTTCTTC	CAWSVLLTGRVREQFF
TRBV9	NA	12	TRBJ2-2	NA	TGTGCCAGCAGCGCCTCCACCGGGGAGCTGTTTTTT	CASSASTGELFF
TRBV19	once	18	TRBJ2-6	NA	TGTGCCAGTAGTCCCCAGGGGACTATCAACTCTGGGGCCAACGTCCTGACTTTC	CASSPQGTINSGANVLTF
TRBV9	NA	13	TRBJ2-3	NA	TGTGCCAGCAGCCCCGGAGGAACAGATACGCAGTATTTT	CASSPGGTDTQYF
TRBV6-5	NA	14	TRBJ2-5	TRBD2	TGTGCCAGCAGTGGACTAGCTGGGGAGGAGACCCAGTACTTC	CASSGLAGEETQYF
TRBV15	once	16	TRBJ2-7	TRBD2	TGTGCCACCAGCAGAGGAGACATAGCGGGAGGCTACGAGCAGTACTTC	CATSRGDIAGGYEQYF